This TCR beta chain came from a study of human T cells and chemical hapten exposure. Germline assignment: CDR1 SGHTA and CDR2 FQGNSA. V was trimmed by 1 base and J by 4 bases, leaving 5 bases between them. The CDR3 is made up of 13 amino acids. Time point of the sample: healthy volunteer bleed at 2 weeks. The authors' total RNA extraction used unfractionated whole blood. TCRdb redid the calling of the RACE reads with MiXCR, one entry per CDR3 protein. The table lists around 130,000 distinct CDR3 sequences, approximately 8.3% of them singletons, with roughly 1.6% in the top ten. The source is a male donor in good health. Some clones in this sample may be carry-over from other donors' samples. Sequenced: whole blood. This sequence joins TRBV7-2 and TRBJ1-5; D remains ambiguous. DNA for the CDR3: TGTGCCAGCAGCTTAGTCTCGAATCAGCCCCAGCATTTT. This encodes CASSLVSNQPQHF.